The clone carrying this T cell receptor beta chain was seen repeatedly, ten times or more. The data derive from a study of sequential checkpoint blockade in melanoma. Profiling relied on immunoSEQ multiplex PCR, and the TCRdb table lists in-frame clones only, not all of them. The sample carries 2,500 or so clones, roughly a fifth recorded once. Treatment in this sample: randomized to nivolumab then ipilimumab (arm A) or the reverse (arm B). The origin of this receptor is a human donor with melanoma. The sequences come from tumor tissue (inferred from file names), collected from a patient given nivolumab and ipilimumab in sequence.

The CDR3 region has the DNA TGTGCCAGCAGCTCGGTGGATGGGGCCAACGTCCTGACTTTC. Its translation: CASSSVDGANVLTF. The chain employs TRBV11-3 and TRBJ2-6, with no clear D. Trimming stripped 4 bases from V and 3 bases from J, with 7 bases between. The length of the CDR3 is 14 residues. Germline-derived CDR1 and CDR2 are SGHNT and YENEEA.